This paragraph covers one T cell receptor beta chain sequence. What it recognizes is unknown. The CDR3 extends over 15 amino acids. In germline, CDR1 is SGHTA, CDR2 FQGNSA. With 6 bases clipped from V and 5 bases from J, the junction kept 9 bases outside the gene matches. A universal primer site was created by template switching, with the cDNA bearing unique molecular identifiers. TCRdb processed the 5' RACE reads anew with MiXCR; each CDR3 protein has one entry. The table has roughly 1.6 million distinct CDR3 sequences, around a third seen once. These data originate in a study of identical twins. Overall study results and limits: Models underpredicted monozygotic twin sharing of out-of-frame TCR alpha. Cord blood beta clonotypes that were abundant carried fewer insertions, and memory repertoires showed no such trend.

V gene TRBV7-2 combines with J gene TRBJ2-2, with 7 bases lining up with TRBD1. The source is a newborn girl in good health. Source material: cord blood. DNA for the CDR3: TGTGCCAGCAGTCCCGGACAGGTGGGGACCGGGGAGCTGTTTTTT. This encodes CASSPGQVGTGELFF. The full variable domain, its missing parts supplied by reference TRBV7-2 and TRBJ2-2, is GAGVSQSPSNKVTEKGKDVELRCDPISGHTALYWYRQSLGQGLEFLIYFQGNSAPDKSGLPSDRFSAERTGGSVSTLTIQRTQQEDSAVYLCASSPGQVGTGELFFGEGSRLTVL.